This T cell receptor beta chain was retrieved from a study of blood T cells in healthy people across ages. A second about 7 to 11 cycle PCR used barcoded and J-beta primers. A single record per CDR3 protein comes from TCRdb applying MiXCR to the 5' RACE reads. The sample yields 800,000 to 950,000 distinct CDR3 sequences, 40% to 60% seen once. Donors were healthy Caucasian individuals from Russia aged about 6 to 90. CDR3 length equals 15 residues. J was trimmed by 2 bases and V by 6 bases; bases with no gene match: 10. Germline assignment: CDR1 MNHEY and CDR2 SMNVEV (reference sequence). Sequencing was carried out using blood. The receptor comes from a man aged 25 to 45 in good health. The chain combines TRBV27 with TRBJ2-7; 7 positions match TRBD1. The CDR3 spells CASRSDRASPYEQYF. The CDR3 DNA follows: TGTGCCAGCAGGAGTGACAGGGCGTCTCCCTACGAGCAGTACTTC.